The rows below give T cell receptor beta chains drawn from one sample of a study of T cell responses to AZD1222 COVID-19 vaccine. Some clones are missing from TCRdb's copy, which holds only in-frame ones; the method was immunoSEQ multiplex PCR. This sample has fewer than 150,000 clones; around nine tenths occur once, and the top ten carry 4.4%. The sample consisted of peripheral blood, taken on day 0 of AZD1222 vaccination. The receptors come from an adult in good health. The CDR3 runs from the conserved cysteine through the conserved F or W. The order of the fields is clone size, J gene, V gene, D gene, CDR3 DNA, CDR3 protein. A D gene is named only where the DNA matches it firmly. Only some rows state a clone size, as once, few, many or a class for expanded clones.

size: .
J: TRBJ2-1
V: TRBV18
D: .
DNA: TGTGCCAGCTCACGCGACTACTCCTACAATGAGCAGTTCTTC
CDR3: CASSRDYSYNEQFF

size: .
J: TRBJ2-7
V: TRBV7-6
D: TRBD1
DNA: TGTGCCAGCAGCGAGACACCCGGGACAGGGGTCTACGAGCAGTACTTC
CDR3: CASSETPGTGVYEQYF

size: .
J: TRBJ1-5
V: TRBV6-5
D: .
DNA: TGTGCCAGCAGTTACTCGAGTAGGGGTCAGCCCCAGCATTTT
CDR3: CASSYSSRGQPQHF

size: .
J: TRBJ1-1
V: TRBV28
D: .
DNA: TGTGCCAGCAGTTCCGCCTCGGCAGGGCCCAACACTGAAGCTTTCTTT
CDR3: CASSSASAGPNTEAFF

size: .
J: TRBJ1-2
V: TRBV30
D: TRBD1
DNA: TGTGCCTGGTCTCCGGGACAGCGCCCGGGTTATGGCTACACCTTC
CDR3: CAWSPGQRPGYGYTF

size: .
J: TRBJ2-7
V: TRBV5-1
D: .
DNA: TGCGCCAGCAGTATGGGGACGGGTCAATCGGGGGAGCAGTACTTC
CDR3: CASSMGTGQSGEQYF

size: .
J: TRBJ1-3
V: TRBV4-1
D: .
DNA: TGCGCCAGCAGCCCGCGCGCAACAGGGACCATATATTTT
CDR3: CASSPRATGTIYF

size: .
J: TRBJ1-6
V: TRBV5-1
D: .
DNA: TGCGCCAGCTCGGTAGCCCCGGACGATTCACCCCTCCACTTT
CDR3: CASSVAPDDSPLHF

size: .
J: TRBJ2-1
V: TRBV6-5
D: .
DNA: TGTGCCAGCAGTTCGACAGGCCTCACTCGGAATGAGCAGTTCTTC
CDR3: CASSSTGLTRNEQFF

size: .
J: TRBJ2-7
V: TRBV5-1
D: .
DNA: TGCGCCAGCAGCTTGATGTCTTTGGGGGTGCCCGAGCAGTACTTC
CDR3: CASSLMSLGVPEQYF

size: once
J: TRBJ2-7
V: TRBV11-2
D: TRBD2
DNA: TGTGCCAGCAGCTTCAGACTAGCCGGATACGAGCAGTACTTC
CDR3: CASSFRLAGYEQYF

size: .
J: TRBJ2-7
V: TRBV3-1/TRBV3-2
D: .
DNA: TGTGCCAGCAGCCAAGATCTCGGGAGCGTCTACGAGCAGTACTTC
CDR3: CASSQDLGSVYEQYF

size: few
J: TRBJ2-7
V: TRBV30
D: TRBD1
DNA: TGTGCCTGGTCCGAGACAGGGTCAGGGCAGTACTTC
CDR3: CAWSETGSGQYF

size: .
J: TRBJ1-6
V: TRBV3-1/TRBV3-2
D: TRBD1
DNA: TGTGCCAGCAGGGAACTGGGACAGAAGAATTCACCCCTCCACTTT
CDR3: CASRELGQKNSPLHF

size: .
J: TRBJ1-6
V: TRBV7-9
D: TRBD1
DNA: TGTGCCAGCAGCACGCGGGACAGTAAAAATTCACCCCTCCACTTT
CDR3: CASSTRDSKNSPLHF

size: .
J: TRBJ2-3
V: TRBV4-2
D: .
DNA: TGTGCCAGCAGCCAAGATGAGGCAGATACGCAGTATTTT
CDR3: CASSQDEADTQYF

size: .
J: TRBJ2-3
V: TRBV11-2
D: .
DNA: TGTGCCAGCAGCATAGCTCTGTCTGGTACGCAGTATTTT
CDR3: CASSIALSGTQYF

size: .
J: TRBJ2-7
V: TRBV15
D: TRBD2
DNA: TGTGCCACCAGCAGGAGGGGGACTAGGGTCTACGAGCAGTACTTC
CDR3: CATSRRGTRVYEQYF

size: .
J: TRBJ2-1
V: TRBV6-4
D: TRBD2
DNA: TGTGCCAGCAGCCCTCCCGGGACTAGCGGGAGGGTCTACAATGAGCAGTTCTTC
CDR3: CASSPPGTSGRVYNEQFF

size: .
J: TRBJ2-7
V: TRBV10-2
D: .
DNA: TGCGCCAGCAGTGAGGCAGGGCTCCTTTCCTACGAGCAGTACTTC
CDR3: CASSEAGLLSYEQYF